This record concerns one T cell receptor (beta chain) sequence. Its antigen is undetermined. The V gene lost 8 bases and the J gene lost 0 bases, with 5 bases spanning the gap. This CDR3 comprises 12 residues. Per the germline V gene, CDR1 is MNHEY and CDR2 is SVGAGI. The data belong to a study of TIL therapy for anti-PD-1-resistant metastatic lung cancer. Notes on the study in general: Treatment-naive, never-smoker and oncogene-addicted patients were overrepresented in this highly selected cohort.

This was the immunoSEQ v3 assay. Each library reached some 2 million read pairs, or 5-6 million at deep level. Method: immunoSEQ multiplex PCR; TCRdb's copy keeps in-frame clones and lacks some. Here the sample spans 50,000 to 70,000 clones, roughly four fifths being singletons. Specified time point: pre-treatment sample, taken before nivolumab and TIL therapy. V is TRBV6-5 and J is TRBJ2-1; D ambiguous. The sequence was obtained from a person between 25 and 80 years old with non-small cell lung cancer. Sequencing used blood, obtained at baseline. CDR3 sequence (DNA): TGTGCCAGCCTCAGCTCCTACAATGAGCAGTTCTTC. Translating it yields CASLSSYNEQFF.